This TCR beta chain was recorded in a study of T cells after yellow fever vaccination. About the study: Fractions low in cell number were prepared with SMART-Seq v4 Ultra Low Input.

V lost 1 base and J lost 7, with 11 bases in between. Germline CDR1 reads SGHKS; CDR2 reads YYEKEE (reference sequence). The CDR3 sequence is 13 residues long. 5'RACE template switching generated TCR cDNA, adding a universal primer site and UMIs. TCRdb called the 5' RACE reads again in MiXCR, with one record for every CDR3 protein. The table lists about 300,000 distinct CDR3 sequences, around 7% of them singletons. This clonotype was observed a few times. Its target is unknown. Overall study results and limits: Clones from primary vaccination mostly reappeared after the booster (around 96% CD4, under 90% CD8). In FACS-sorted repertoires, abundant clonotypes from the bulk population could appear as contaminants.

The source material was PBMCs, sampled roughly 45 days after the first yellow fever vaccination. V gene TRBV5-5 combines with J gene TRBJ1-1; D is uncertain. The receptor comes from a man younger than 35 who received the YFV17D yellow fever vaccine. The CDR3 DNA reads as TGTGCCAGCAGCTTGAACGGTGACATTGAAGCTTTCTTT. It encodes CASSLNGDIEAFF.